The 16 T cell receptor beta chains presented below share a single source sample, sequenced in a study of T-cell memory formation after mild COVID-19. Via MiXCR, TCRdb re-called the 5' RACE reads, giving one row per CDR3 protein. The sample yields around 250,000 distinct CDR3 sequences, roughly 10% seen once. Material for sequencing was PBMCs or a T cell subset sorted from them (not recorded which). These receptors all stem from a young man who had mild COVID-19 (a few samples of this study predate the infection). Cell type and time point are not known.

The table lists this clonotype with a few counts. V usage is TRBV5-1 and J usage is TRBJ1-1; a possible D gene is TRBD1 (6 bases). Trimming removed 7 bases at V and 7 bases at J, with 11 bases between. The CDR3 has 11 amino acids. Germline values: CDR1 SGHRS, CDR2 YFSETQ. This CDR3 reads CASQGGGEAFF. The CDR3 coding sequence is TGCGCCAGCCAAGGGGGTGGTGAAGCTTTCTTT.

The rearrangement joins TRBV10-3 to TRBJ1-1, with 7 positions matching TRBD1. The J segment lost 10 bases and the V segment lost 3 bases, leaving 11 bases of the junction unmatched. Germline lookup yields CDR1 ENHRY and CDR2 SYGVKD. This CDR3 contains 14 residues. CDR3 sequence (DNA): TGTGCCATCAGTGACCCGTTGATGACAGGGATAGCTTTCTTT. It codes for CAISDPLMTGIAFF.

To note about this clonotype: The junction shows a germline mismatch at one end, possibly a read error. The gene calls are TRBV7-2 and TRBJ2-1; 10 bases are a match to TRBD1. The CDR3 sequence is 13 residues long. CDR1 and CDR2 (germline): SGHTA, FQGNSA. The CDR3 loop reads CASSPSFGQGGPF. The CDR3 DNA reads as TGTGCCAGCAGCCCGTCCTTTGGACAGGGGGGGCCCTTC.

This clonotype showed up just a few times. The chain links TRBV28 to TRBJ2-2; 7 nucleotides match TRBD2. V shed 4 bases, J shed 6 bases, and the junction held 5 bases outside the gene matches. Germline CDR1 is MDHEN and CDR2 is SYDVKM. CDR3 length: 14 residues. CDR3 coding DNA: TGTGCCAGCAGTTCTCCGACTAGCCCCGGGGAGCTGTTTTTT. Its translation: CASSSPTSPGELFF.

This clonotype was detected a few times. V usage is TRBV7-3 and J usage is TRBJ1-2; 10 bases map to TRBD1. With 5 bases clipped from V and 6 bases from J, the junction kept 3 bases outside the gene matches. Germline CDR1 reads SGHTA; CDR2 reads FQGTGA. The CDR3 sequence is 13 residues long. Here the CDR3 reads CASSQGQGDGYTF. In DNA, the CDR3 is TGTGCCAGCAGCCAAGGACAGGGGGATGGCTACACCTTC. Full variable domain (missing parts from reference TRBV7-3 and TRBJ1-2): GAGVSQTPSNKVTEKGKYVELRCDPISGHTALYWYRQSLGQGPEFLIYFQGTGAADDSGLPNDRFFAVRPEGSVSTLKIQRTERGDSAVYLCASSQGQGDGYTFGSGTRLTVV.

This sequence joins TRBV6-5 and TRBJ2-1, with 8 bases fitting TRBD2. V was clipped by 6 bases and J by 2 bases; unmatched bases: 9. The CDR3 sequence is 16 residues long. The germline CDR1 and CDR2 sequences are MNHEY and SVGAGI. The CDR3 region has the DNA TGTGCCAGCAGCCCCGGGGCCGGGGGGGCCTACAATGAGCAGTTCTTC. Amino acids: CASSPGAGGAYNEQFF.

V usage is TRBV4-3 and J usage is TRBJ2-4; D call uncertain. CDR1 and CDR2 (germline): LGHNA, YSLEER. V lost 1 base, J lost 4 bases, and 5 bases lay in between. This CDR3 is built from 13 residues. The chain's CDR3 is CASSQGPKNIQYF. The CDR3 nucleotides read TGCGCCAGCAGCCAAGGGCCGAAAAACATTCAGTACTTC.

The rearrangement joins TRBV6-4 to TRBJ2-1, with D possibly TRBD2 on 6 matching bases. CDR1 and CDR2 from the germline V gene are MRHNA and SNTAGT. The germline V and J ends were trimmed by 6 bases and 6 bases, with 15 bases remaining between them. The CDR3 consists of 14 residues. CDR3 DNA: TGTGCCAGCAGCCCCGGGAGAGGGGCCAATGAGCAGTTCTTC. This encodes CASSPGRGANEQFF.

This clonotype has a handful of counts. The CDR3 is CASSRGTVRNEQFF. In nucleotides, the CDR3 is TGTGCCAGCAGCCGTGGGACAGTAAGGAATGAGCAGTTCTTC. The genes are TRBV9 and TRBJ2-1, with TRBD1 identical over 7 bases. In germline, CDR1 is SGDLS, CDR2 YYNGEE. The CDR3 covers 14 residues. The ends lost 4 bases at V and 7 bases at J; junction bases unmatched: 8.

The chain has TRBV3-1 and TRBJ1-1; possible D gene TRBD1, 5 bases. Trimming left V 4 bases short and J 5 bases short, with 14 bases between. The germline V gene has CDR1 LGHDT and CDR2 YNNKEL (reference sequence). The CDR3 is 14 residues long. CDR3 in DNA: TGTGCCAGCAGCCCATTGATGGGACGGACTGAAGCTTTCTTT. Its protein product is CASSPLMGRTEAFF.

The chain uses TRBV5-1 and TRBJ2-1; no clear D. The germline CDR1 and CDR2 sequences are SGHRS and YFSETQ. V was cut by 1 base and J by 6 bases, with 8 bases left in between. The CDR3 contains 13 residues. The CDR3 bases are TGCGCCAGCAGCTTGTTCCAGATCAATGAGCAGTTCTTC. Translation: CASSLFQINEQFF. The full variable domain, its missing parts supplied by reference TRBV5-1 and TRBJ2-1, is KAGVTQTPRYLIKTRGQQVTLSCSPISGHRSVSWYQQTPGQGLQFLFEYFSETQRNKGNFPGRFSGRQFSNSRSEMNVSTLELGDSALYLCASSLFQINEQFFGPGTRLTVL.

The chain recombines TRBV3-1 with TRBJ2-7; D is undetermined. The CDR3 has 13 amino acids. Trimming took 6 bases from V and 2 from J, leaving 11 bases between them. In germline, CDR1 is LGHDT, CDR2 YNNKEL (reference sequence). The CDR3 nucleotides read TGTGCCAGCAGAGGATCAGAAACCTACGAGCAGTACTTC. Amino acids: CASRGSETYEQYF.

This clonotype was seen a handful of times. This sequence joins TRBV5-1 and TRBJ2-1; 9 bases are shared with TRBD2. CDR1 is SGHRS and CDR2 is YFSETQ in the germline V gene. V was pared by 4 bases and J by 15 bases, with 17 bases of the junction left unmatched. CDR3 size: 15 residues. The DNA of the CDR3 is TGCGCCAGCAGCCCCACTCCGAATTGGCGGGGGGGCCTGTTCTTC. Its protein is CASSPTPNWRGGLFF. The full variable domain, in which reference TRBV5-1 and TRBJ2-1 provide the parts outside the CDR3, is KAGVTQTPRYLIKTRGQQVTLSCSPISGHRSVSWYQQTPGQGLQFLFEYFSETQRNKGNFPGRFSGRQFSNSRSEMNVSTLELGDSALYLCASSPTPNWRGGLFFGPGTRLTVL.

This clonotype was recorded a few times. The rearrangement joins TRBV5-1 to TRBJ2-1, with D tentatively TRBD1 or TRBD2 (6 bases each). Germline CDR1 SGHRS, CDR2 YFSETQ. The CDR3 consists of 13 residues. V was trimmed by 7 bases and J by 8 bases, leaving 16 bases between them. CDR3 sequence: CASGLQGGDEQFF. CDR3 in DNA: TGCGCCAGCGGTCTACAGGGCGGGGATGAGCAGTTCTTC.

This clonotype was counted a few times. This chain links TRBV11-2 with TRBJ1-1; D remains ambiguous. Germline V gives CDR1 SGHAT, CDR2 FQNNGV. Trimming cost V 5 bases and J 3 bases, with 13 bases left between them. This CDR3 contains 14 residues. CDR3 bases: TGTGCCAGCAGCGGGCCGGGGTTTCACACTGAAGCTTTCTTT. Translating gives CASSGPGFHTEAFF.

This clonotype was detected ten times or more. This chain joins TRBV5-1 and TRBJ1-2; possible D gene TRBD1, 5 bases. Germline V gene data show CDR1 as SGHRS and CDR2 as YFSETQ. This CDR3 is built from 14 residues. Trimming took 5 bases from V and 4 from J, leaving 15 bases between them. CDR3 region: CASRPGGSGYGYTF. The CDR3 nucleotides read TGCGCCAGCAGGCCTGGGGGTTCGGGCTATGGCTACACCTTC. The variable domain in full, with the rest retrieved from reference TRBV5-1 and TRBJ1-2, is KAGVTQTPRYLIKTRGQQVTLSCSPISGHRSVSWYQQTPGQGLQFLFEYFSETQRNKGNFPGRFSGRQFSNSRSEMNVSTLELGDSALYLCASRPGGSGYGYTFGSGTRLTVV.